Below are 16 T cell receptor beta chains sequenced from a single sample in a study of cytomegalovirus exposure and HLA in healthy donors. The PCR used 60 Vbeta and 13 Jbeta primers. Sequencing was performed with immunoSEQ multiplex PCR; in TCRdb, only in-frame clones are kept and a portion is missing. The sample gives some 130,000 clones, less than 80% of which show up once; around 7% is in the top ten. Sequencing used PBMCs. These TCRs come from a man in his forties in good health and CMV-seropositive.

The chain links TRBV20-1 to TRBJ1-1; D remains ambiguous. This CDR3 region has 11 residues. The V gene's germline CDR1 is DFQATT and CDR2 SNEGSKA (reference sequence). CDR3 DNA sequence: TGCGCCCGGACTGGGAACACTGAAGCTTTCTTT. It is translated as CARTGNTEAFF.

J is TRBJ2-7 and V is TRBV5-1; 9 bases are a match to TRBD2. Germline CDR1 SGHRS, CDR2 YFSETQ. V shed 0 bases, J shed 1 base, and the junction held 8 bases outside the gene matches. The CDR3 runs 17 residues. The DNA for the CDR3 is TGCGCCAGCAGCTTGGATGGGCGGGAGGGCACGTCCTACGAGCAGTACTTC. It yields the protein CASSLDGREGTSYEQYF.

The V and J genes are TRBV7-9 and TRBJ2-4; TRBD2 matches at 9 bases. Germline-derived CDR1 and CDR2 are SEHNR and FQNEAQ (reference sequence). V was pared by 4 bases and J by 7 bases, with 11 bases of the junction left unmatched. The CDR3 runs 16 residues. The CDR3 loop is CASSSIDGGGGNIQYF. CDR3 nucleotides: TGTGCCAGCAGCTCTATCGACGGCGGGGGGGGTAACATTCAGTACTTC.

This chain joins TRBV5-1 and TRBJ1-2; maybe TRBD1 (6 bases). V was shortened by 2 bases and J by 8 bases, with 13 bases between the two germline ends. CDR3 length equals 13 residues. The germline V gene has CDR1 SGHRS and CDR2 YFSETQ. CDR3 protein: CASSFTGTGGYTF. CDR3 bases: TGCGCCAGCAGCTTTACAGGGACGGGCGGCTACACCTTC.

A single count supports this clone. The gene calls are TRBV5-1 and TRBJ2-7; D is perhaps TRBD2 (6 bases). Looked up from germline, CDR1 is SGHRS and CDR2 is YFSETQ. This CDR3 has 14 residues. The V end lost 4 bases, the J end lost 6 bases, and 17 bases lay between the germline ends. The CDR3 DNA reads TGCGCCAGCAGCGGGGAGGTTCTCCCCCCCGAGCAGTACTTC. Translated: CASSGEVLPPEQYF.

In nucleotides, the CDR3 is TGTGCCAGCAGCTCCCGCCGGGACAGGGGGTACGAGCAGTACTTC. This codes for CASSSRRDRGYEQYF. This chain joins TRBV27 and TRBJ2-7; TRBD1 matches 11 bases. Trimming removed 6 bases from V and 4 bases from J; junction bases left unmatched: 8. The CDR3 totals 15 residues. In germline, CDR1 is MNHEY, CDR2 SMNVEV (reference sequence).

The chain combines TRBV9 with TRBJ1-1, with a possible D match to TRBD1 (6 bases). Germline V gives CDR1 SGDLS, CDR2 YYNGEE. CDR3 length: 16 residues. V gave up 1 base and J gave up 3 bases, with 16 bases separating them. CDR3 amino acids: CASSVNRGGGDTEAFF. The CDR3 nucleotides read TGTGCCAGCAGCGTAAATCGCGGAGGGGGGGACACTGAAGCTTTCTTT.

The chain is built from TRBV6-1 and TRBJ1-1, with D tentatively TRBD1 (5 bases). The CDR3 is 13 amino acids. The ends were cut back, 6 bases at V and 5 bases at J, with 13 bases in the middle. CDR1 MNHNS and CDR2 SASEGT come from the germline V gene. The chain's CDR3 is CASSPDRGTEAFF. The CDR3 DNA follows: TGTGCCAGCAGCCCTGATCGGGGGACTGAAGCTTTCTTT.

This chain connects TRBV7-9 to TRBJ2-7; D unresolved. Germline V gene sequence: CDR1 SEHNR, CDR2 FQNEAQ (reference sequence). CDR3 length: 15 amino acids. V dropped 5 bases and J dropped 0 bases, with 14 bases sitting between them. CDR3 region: CASSPPLGSSYEQYF. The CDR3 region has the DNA TGTGCCAGCAGCCCCCCACTTGGTTCCTCCTACGAGCAGTACTTC.

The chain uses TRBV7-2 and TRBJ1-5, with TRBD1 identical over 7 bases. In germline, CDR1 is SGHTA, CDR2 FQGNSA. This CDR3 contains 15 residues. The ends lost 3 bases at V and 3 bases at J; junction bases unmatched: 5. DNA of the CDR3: TGTGCCAGCAGCTTCCCCACAGGGGTCAATCAGCCCCAGCATTTT. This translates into CASSFPTGVNQPQHF.

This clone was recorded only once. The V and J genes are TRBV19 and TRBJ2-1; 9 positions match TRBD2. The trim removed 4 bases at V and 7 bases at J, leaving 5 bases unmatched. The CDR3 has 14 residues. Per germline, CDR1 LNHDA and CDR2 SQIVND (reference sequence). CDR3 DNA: TGTGCCAGTAGTAGCGGGAGGGATTGGAATGAGCAGTTCTTC. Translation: CASSSGRDWNEQFF.

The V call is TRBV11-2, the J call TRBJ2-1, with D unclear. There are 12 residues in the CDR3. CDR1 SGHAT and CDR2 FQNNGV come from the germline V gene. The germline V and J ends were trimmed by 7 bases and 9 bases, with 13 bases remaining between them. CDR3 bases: TGTGCCAGCATCCAGACACGTGGTGAGCAGTTCTTC. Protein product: CASIQTRGEQFF.

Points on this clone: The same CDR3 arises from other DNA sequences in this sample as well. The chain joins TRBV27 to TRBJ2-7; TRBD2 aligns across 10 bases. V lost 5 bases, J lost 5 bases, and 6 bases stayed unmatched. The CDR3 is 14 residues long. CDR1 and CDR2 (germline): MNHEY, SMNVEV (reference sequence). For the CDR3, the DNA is TGTGCCAGCAGTCCTAGCGGGAGAATCGACGAGCAGTACTTC. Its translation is CASSPSGRIDEQYF.

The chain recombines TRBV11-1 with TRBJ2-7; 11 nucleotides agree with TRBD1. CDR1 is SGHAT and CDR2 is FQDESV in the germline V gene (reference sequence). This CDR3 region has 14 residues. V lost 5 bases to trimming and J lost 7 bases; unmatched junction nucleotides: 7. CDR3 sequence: CASSTWTGGTEQYF. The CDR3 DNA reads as TGTGCCAGCAGCACGTGGACAGGGGGCACGGAGCAGTACTTC.

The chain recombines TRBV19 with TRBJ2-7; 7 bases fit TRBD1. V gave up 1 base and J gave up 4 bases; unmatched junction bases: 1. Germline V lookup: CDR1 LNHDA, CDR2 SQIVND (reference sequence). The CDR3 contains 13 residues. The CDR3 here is CASSIAQGYEQYF. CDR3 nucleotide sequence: TGTGCCAGTAGTATAGCACAGGGGTACGAGCAGTACTTC.

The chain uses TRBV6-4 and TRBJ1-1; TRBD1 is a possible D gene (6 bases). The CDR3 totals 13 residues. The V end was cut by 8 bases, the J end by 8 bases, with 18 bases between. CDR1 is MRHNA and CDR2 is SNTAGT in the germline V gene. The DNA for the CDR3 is TGTGCCAGCCGTTCCGACAGGATGCGGGAAGCTTTCTTT. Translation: CASRSDRMREAFF.